The next 18 T cell receptor beta chains were all read from a single sample in a study of blood T cell repertoires in COVID-19. TCRdb's copy holds only in-frame clones and misses some; the assay was immunoSEQ multiplex PCR. Here the sample spans about 170,000 clones, about 80% being singletons. Material for sequencing was peripheral blood. The receptor set was obtained from a man aged 55 to 70 with acute or convalescent COVID-19.

This clone was recorded many times. V is TRBV6-1 and J is TRBJ1-2, with D hard to call. The CDR3 is made up of 16 amino acids. Trimming took off 2 bases at V and 8 bases at J, with 21 bases between the two ends. Germline V gives CDR1 MNHNS, CDR2 SASEGT. CDR3 bases: TGTGCCAGCAGTGAATGGGTGGGAGGTGTGTATGACGGCTACACCTTC. It yields the protein CASSEWVGGVYDGYTF.

This clone was observed a single time. The chain has TRBV10-3 and TRBJ2-3, with D maybe TRBD2 (7 bases). The V gene's germline CDR1 is ENHRY and CDR2 SYGVKD. The V end lost 2 bases, the J end lost 4 bases, and 10 bases lay between the germline ends. This CDR3 is 14 amino acids long. The CDR3 DNA sequence: TGTGCCATCAGTGAGCGGGGGGCCGCAGATACGCAGTATTTT. Its translation: CAISERGAADTQYF.

The rearrangement links TRBV7-2 to TRBJ2-4; D is unresolved. The V gene's germline CDR1 is SGHTA and CDR2 FQGNSA. The CDR3 contains 14 residues. V gave up 5 bases and J gave up 7 bases, with 15 bases separating them. The CDR3 loop reads CASSIGFRTNIQYF. Written as DNA, the CDR3 is TGTGCCAGCAGCATCGGGTTCCGAACCAACATTCAGTACTTC.

With regard to this clone: The same CDR3 is also encoded by other DNA sequences in this sample. The rearrangement uses TRBV12-3 or TRBV12-4 and TRBJ2-7; 8 nucleotides line up with TRBD1. Germline trimming cut 5 bases from V and 2 bases from J; bases unmatched to any gene: 2. The CDR3 loop spans 13 amino acids. CDR3: CASSPGQAYEQYF. CDR3 nucleotide sequence: TGTGCCAGCAGTCCGGGACAGGCCTACGAGCAGTACTTC.

This chain links TRBV11-2 with TRBJ2-3; 9 nucleotides match TRBD2. V shed 1 base, J shed 5 bases, and the junction held 1 base outside the gene matches. The CDR3 covers 14 residues. Germline V gives CDR1 SGHAT, CDR2 FQNNGV. The CDR3 bases are TGTGCCAGCAGCTTAGGTAGCGGGGGAGATACGCAGTATTTT. Residues: CASSLGSGGDTQYF.

The rearrangement uses TRBV19 and TRBJ1-6, with D maybe TRBD1 (5 bases). There are 14 residues in the CDR3. Germline assignment: CDR1 LNHDA and CDR2 SQIVND (reference sequence). The V end lost 3 bases, the J end lost 7 bases, and 10 bases lay between the germline ends. CDR3 bases: TGTGCCAGTAGTATGGCTAAGGGGAATTCACCCCTCCACTTT. The encoded protein is CASSMAKGNSPLHF.

A few counts support this clone. This chain joins TRBV2 and TRBJ2-1; D not certain. This CDR3 spans 13 amino acids. CDR1 is SNHLY, CDR2 FYNNEI, per germline. The V gene lost 6 bases and the J gene lost 0 bases, with 6 bases spanning the gap. Here the CDR3 DNA reads TGTGCCAGCAGGCTAAACTCCTACAATGAGCAGTTCTTC. Translation: CASRLNSYNEQFF. Looking up the rest from reference TRBV2 and TRBJ2-1 gives the full variable domain: EPEVTQTPSHQVTQMGQEVILRCVPISNHLYFYWYRQILGQKVEFLVSFYNNEISEKSEIFDDQFSVERPDGSNFTLKIRSTKLEDSAMYFCASRLNSYNEQFFGPGTRLTVL.

The chain is built from TRBV19 and TRBJ1-4, with D unresolved. Germline CDR1 LNHDA, CDR2 SQIVND (reference sequence). There are 14 residues in the CDR3. Trimming took 8 bases from V and 2 from J, leaving 12 bases between them. The DNA of the CDR3 is TGTGCCAGTGCCAGGTGGGCGACTAATGAAAAACTGTTTTTT. Protein sequence: CASARWATNEKLFF.

CDR3 loop: CASSFGDRVLNYGYTF. The CDR3 DNA is TGTGCCAGCAGTTTTGGGGACAGGGTTTTGAACTATGGCTACACCTTC. The rearrangement uses TRBV27 and TRBJ1-2; TRBD1 agrees at 9 bases. Per the germline V gene, CDR1 is MNHEY and CDR2 is SMNVEV (reference sequence). The CDR3 is 16 residues long. After removal of 3 bases from V and 2 bases from J, the junction contained 7 bases not matched to a gene.

V and J are TRBV30 and TRBJ1-6; tentatively, D is TRBD1 (6 bases). The CDR3 runs 15 residues. In germline, CDR1 is GTSNPN, CDR2 SVGIG (reference sequence). Trimming removed 2 bases from V and 7 bases from J, with 15 bases in between. In nucleotides, the CDR3 is TGTGCCTGGAGTATCGGGACAAAGGGCAATTCACCCCTCCACTTT. Translation: CAWSIGTKGNSPLHF. The full variable domain, completed using reference TRBV30 and TRBJ1-6, is SQTIHQWPATLVQPVGSPLSLECTVEGTSNPNLYWYRQAAGRGLQLLFYSVGIGQISSEVPQNLSASRPQDRQFILSSKKLLLSDSGFYLCAWSIGTKGNSPLHFGNGTRLTVT.

The chain's CDR3 is CAWNDGGTEAFF. The CDR3 DNA reads TGTGCCTGGAACGACGGGGGCACTGAAGCTTTCTTT. The J gene is TRBJ1-1, the V gene TRBV30; a weak D match, TRBD1 (5 bases). V was shortened by 4 bases and J by 4 bases, with 10 bases between the two germline ends. Germline V lookup: CDR1 GTSNPN, CDR2 SVGIG (reference sequence). The CDR3 is 12 amino acids.

The table lists this clone with a few counts. This same CDR3 is encoded by further DNA sequences in the sample. J is TRBJ2-7 and V is TRBV9; a weak D match, TRBD2 (7 bases). There are 14 residues in the CDR3. Germline CDR1 and CDR2: SGDLS and YYNGEE. The V end lost 2 bases, the J end lost 4 bases, and 13 bases lay between the germline ends. CDR3 in amino acids: CASSVVGGAYEQYF. DNA of the CDR3: TGTGCCAGCAGCGTGGTTGGGGGGGCTTACGAGCAGTACTTC.

The chain links TRBV29-1 to TRBJ1-2; D is uncertain. Germline V gene sequence: CDR1 SQVTM, CDR2 ANQGSEA. V was pared by 5 bases and J by 2 bases, with 18 bases between. The CDR3 extends over 15 amino acids. The CDR3 nucleotides are TGCAGCGTTCGAAGTCCGGCCGGGGAGAACTATGGCTACACCTTC. Its protein is CSVRSPAGENYGYTF.

This clone appeared once. The V gene is TRBV19, the J gene TRBJ1-5; 8 nucleotides agree with TRBD1. Trimming took 5 bases from V and 4 from J; bases not matched to a gene: 7. Looked up from germline, CDR1 is LNHDA and CDR2 is SQIVND (reference sequence). CDR3 size: 15 residues. Here the CDR3 DNA reads TGTGCCAGTAGTTCGTGGGGACAGGCGAATCAGCCCCAGCATTTT. Translation: CASSSWGQANQPQHF.

This clone was found a few times. V is TRBV2 and J is TRBJ2-7; 9 bases align to TRBD1. CDR3 length: 18 amino acids. CDR1 SNHLY and CDR2 FYNNEI come from the germline V gene. The trim removed 3 bases at V and 5 bases at J, leaving 17 bases unmatched. The DNA of the CDR3 is TGTGCCAGCAGTGAGGGTGGGAGGGCCTCAACAGGGGGCGACGAGCAGTACTTC. This translates into CASSEGGRASTGGDEQYF.

The chain employs TRBV24-1 and TRBJ1-2; D is uncertain. Germline CDR1 reads KGHDR; CDR2 reads SFDVKD. The CDR3 contains 14 residues. The V end was cut by 0 bases, the J end by 1 base, with 5 bases between. The CDR3 coding sequence is TGTGCCACCAGTGATTTGGCCAGTAACTATGGCTACACCTTC. Encoded protein: CATSDLASNYGYTF.

The rearrangement joins TRBV6-6 to TRBJ1-3, with 7 bases aligning to TRBD1. The V and J ends lost 4 bases and 5 bases, in that order; junction bases with no gene match: 5. Germline V gives CDR1 MNHNY, CDR2 SVGAGI (reference sequence). The CDR3 contains 14 residues. The CDR3 loop is CASSSGQQRNTIYF. CDR3 nucleotide sequence: TGTGCCAGCAGTTCGGGACAGCAAAGAAACACCATATATTTT.

This clone came up once. The gene calls are TRBV6-4 and TRBJ2-4; 7 nucleotides match TRBD1. The CDR3 extends over 16 amino acids. Germline V gene lookup returns CDR1 MRHNA and CDR2 SNTAGT. Trimming removed 2 bases from V and 1 base from J; junction bases left unmatched: 5. The CDR3 DNA reads TGTGCCAGCAGTGACAAAGGGGGCTTGGCCAAAAACATTCAGTACTTC. This sequence encodes CASSDKGGLAKNIQYF.